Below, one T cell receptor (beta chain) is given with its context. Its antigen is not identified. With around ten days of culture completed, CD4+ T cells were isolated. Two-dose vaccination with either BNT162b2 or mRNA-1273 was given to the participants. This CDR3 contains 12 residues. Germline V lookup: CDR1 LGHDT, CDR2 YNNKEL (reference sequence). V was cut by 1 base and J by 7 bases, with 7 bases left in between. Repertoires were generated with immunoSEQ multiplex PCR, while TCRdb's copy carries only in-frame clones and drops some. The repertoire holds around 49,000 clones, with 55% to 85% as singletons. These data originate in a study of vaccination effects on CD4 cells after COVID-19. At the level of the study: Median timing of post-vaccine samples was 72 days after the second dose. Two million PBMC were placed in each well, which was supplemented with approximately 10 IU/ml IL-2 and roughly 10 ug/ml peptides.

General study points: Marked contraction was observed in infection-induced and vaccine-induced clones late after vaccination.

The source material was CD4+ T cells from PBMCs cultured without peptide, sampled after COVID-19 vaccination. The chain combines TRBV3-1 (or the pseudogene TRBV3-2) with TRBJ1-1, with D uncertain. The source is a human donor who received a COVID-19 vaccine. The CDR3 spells CASSQATFEAFF. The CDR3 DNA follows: TGTGCCAGCAGCCAAGCTACGTTTGAAGCTTTCTTT.